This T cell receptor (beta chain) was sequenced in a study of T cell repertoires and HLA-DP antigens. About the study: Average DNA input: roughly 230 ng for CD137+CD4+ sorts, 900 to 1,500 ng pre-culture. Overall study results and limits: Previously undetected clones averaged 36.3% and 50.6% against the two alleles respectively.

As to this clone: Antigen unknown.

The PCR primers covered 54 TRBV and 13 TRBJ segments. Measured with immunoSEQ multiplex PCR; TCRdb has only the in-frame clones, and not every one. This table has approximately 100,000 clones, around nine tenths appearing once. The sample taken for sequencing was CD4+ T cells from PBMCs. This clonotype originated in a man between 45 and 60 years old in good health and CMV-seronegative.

CDR3 loop: CASSTTGTGKREEQFF. CDR3 nucleotides: TGCGCCAGCAGCACCACCGGGACAGGGAAAAGGGAGGAGCAGTTCTTC. The chain recombines TRBV5-1 with TRBJ2-1; 9 bases line up with TRBD1. The CDR3 is 16 amino acids. The V and J ends lost 4 bases and 10 bases, in that order; junction bases with no gene match: 15. Per germline, CDR1 SGHRS and CDR2 YFSETQ. Together with reference TRBV5-1 and TRBJ2-1, the CDR3 gives the full variable domain: KAGVTQTPRYLIKTRGQQVTLSCSPISGHRSVSWYQQTPGQGLQFLFEYFSETQRNKGNFPGRFSGRQFSNSRSEMNVSTLELGDSALYLCASSTTGTGKREEQFFGPGTRLTVL.